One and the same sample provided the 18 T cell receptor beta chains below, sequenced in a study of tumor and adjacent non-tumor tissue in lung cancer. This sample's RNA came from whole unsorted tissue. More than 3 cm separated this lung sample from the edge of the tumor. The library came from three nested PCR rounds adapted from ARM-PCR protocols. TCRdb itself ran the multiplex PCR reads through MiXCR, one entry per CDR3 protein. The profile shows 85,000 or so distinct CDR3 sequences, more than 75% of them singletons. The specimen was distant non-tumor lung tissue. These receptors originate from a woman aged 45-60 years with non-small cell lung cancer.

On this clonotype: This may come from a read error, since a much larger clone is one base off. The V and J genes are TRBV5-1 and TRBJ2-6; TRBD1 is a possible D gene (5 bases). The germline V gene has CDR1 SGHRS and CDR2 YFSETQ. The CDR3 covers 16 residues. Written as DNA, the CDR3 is TGCGCCAGGAGTGCTACCGGAGACTCTGGGGCCAACGTCCTGACTTTT. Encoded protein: CARSATGDSGANVLTF.

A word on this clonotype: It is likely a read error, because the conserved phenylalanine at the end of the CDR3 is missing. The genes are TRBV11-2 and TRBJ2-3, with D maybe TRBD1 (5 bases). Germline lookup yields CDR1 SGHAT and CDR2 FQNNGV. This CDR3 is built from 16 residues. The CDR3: CDSSLWGQPATDTQYI. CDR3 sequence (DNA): TGTGACAGCAGCTTGTGGGGCCAGCCAGCGACAGATACGCAGTATATT.

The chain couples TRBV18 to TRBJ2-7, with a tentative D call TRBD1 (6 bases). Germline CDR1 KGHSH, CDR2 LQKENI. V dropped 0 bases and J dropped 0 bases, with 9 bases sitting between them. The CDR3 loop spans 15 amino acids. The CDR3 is CASSPPDRSSYEQYF. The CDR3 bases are TGTGCCAGCTCACCACCGGACAGATCCTCCTACGAGCAGTACTTC.

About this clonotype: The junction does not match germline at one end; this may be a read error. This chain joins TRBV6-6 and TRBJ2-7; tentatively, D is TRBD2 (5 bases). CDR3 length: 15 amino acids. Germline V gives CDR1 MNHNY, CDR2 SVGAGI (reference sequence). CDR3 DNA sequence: TGTGCCGGCAGTTCTCCTCAGGCACTAGTCTACGAGCAGTACTTC. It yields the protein CAGSSPQALVYEQYF.

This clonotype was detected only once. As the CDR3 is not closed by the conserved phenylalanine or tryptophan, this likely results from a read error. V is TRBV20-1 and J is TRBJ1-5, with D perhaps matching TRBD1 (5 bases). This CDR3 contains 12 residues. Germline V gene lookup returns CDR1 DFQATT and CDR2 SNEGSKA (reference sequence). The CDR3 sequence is CSAEGWFKPQHS. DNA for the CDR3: TGCTCCGCCGAGGGGTGGTTTAAGCCCCAGCATTCT.

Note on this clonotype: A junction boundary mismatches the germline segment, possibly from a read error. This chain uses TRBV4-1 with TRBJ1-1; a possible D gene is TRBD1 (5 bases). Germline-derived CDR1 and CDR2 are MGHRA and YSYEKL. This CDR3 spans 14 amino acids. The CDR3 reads CADSQDRSNTEPFF. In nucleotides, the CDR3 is TGCGCCGACAGCCAAGATCGATCGAACACTGAACCTTTCTTT.

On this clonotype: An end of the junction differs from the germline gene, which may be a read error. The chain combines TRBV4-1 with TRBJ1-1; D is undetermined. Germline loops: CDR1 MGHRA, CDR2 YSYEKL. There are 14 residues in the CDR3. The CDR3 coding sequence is TGCGCCAGCAACCAAGATCGATCGAACACAGAAGCTTTCTTT. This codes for CASNQDRSNTEAFF.

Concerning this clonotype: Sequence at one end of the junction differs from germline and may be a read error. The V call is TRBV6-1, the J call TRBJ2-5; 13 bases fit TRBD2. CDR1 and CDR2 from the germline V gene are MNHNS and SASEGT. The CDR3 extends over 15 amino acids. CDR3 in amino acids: CASSTSGRAVEIQYF. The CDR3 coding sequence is TGTGCCAGCAGTACTAGCGGGAGGGCCGTGGAGATCCAGTACTTC.

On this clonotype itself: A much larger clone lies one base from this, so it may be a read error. The CDR3 loop reads CVIDRGNEQFF. The CDR3, as DNA: TGCGTCATCGATAGGGGCAATGAGCAGTTCTTC. The rearrangement links TRBV5-1 to TRBJ2-1, with D possibly TRBD1 on 5 matching bases. This CDR3 comprises 11 residues. Germline V gene lookup returns CDR1 SGHRS and CDR2 YFSETQ.

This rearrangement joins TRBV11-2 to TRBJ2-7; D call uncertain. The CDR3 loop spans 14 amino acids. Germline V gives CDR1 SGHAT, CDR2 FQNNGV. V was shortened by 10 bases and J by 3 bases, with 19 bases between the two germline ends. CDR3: CATSLVRNSYEQYF. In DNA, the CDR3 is TGTGCCACCAGTTTAGTTAGGAACAGCTACGAGCAGTACTTC.

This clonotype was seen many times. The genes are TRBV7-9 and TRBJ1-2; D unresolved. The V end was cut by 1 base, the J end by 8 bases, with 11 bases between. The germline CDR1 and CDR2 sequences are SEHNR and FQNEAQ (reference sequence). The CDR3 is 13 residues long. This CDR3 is CASSLDPAPGYTF. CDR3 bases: TGTGCCAGCAGCTTAGACCCGGCGCCGGGCTACACCTTC.

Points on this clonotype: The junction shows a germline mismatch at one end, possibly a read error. Written as DNA, the CDR3 is TGTGCTATCAGTAAGGGGGGGCTAGCCAAAAATATTCAGTACTTC. This translates into CAISKGGLAKNIQYF. V and J are TRBV10-3 and TRBJ2-4; TRBD2 is a possible D gene (7 bases). There are 15 residues in the CDR3. The germline V gene encodes CDR1 ENHRY and CDR2 SYGVKD.

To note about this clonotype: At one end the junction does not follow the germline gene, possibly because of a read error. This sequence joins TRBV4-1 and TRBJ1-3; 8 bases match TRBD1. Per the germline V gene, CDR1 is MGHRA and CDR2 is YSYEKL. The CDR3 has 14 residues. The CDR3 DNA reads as TGCGACAGCAGGCATAGGGGACAGGAAAACACCATATATTTT. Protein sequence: CDSRHRGQENTIYF.

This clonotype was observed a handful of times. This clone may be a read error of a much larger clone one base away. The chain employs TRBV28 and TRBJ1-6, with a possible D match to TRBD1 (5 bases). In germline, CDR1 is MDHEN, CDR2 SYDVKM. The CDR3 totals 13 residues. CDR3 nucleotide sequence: TGTGCCAGCGGTGGAGGGGCCGCCTCACTCCTCCACTTT. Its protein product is CASGGGAASLLHF.

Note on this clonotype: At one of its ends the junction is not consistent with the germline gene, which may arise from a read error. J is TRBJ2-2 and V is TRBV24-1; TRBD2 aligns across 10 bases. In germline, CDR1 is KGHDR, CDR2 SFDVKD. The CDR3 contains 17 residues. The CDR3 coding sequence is TGTGCCATCAGTGATTTCCCAGATAGCGGGAGGCCCGGGGAGCTGTTTTTT. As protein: CAISDFPDSGRPGELFF.

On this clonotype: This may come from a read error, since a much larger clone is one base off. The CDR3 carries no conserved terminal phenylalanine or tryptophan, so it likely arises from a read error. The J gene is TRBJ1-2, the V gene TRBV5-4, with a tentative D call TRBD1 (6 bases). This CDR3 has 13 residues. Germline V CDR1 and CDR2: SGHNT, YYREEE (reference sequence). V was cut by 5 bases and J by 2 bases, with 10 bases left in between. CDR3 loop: CASRLGGNYGYTI. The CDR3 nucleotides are TGTGCCAGCAGGTTAGGGGGGAACTATGGCTACACCATC.

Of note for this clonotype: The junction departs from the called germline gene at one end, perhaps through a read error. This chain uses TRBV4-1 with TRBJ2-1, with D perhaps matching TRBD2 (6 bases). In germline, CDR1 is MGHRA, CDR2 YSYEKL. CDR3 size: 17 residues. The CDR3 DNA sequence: TGCGCCGGCAGCCAAGATCGTCGGGAGAGGCACTACAATGAGCAGTTCTTC. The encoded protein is CAGSQDRRERHYNEQFF.

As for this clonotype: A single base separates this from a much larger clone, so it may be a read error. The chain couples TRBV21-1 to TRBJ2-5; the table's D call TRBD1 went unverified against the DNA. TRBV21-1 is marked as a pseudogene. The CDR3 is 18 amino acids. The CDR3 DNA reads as TGTGCCAACAGCAAAGTCCAGGGGACAGGAGAATTCCAAGAGACCCAGTACTTC. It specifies CANSKVQGTGEFQETQYF.